A single sample gave rise to the 31 T cell receptor beta chains below, sequenced in a study of post-analysis software for immune sequencing data. No antigen is known for these receptors. Prepared TCR beta cDNA libraries contained unique molecular identifiers. TCRdb itself ran the PCR reads through MiXCR, one entry per CDR3 protein. The repertoire consists of about 540,000 distinct CDR3 sequences, with 30% to 40% occurring once and the leading ten covering less than 6%. Study conclusions and caveats: There were five TRBV segments more frequent in patients than controls, and TRBV5-6, TRBV5-1 and TRBV20-1 were among them.

The specimen sequenced was blood. These receptors were obtained from a girl aged 2-17 years with multiple sclerosis.

This chain uses TRBV20-1 with TRBJ2-3; 7 positions agree with TRBD1. This CDR3 has 15 amino acids. V lost 1 base to trimming and J lost 1 base; unmatched junction nucleotides: 5. CDR1 is DFQATT and CDR2 is SNEGSKA in the germline V gene (reference sequence). CDR3: CSARAGGVGTDTQYF. The CDR3 DNA reads as TGCAGTGCTAGAGCAGGGGGAGTTGGCACAGATACGCAGTATTTT.

This sequence joins TRBV11-2 and TRBJ1-2, with 10 bases identical to TRBD1. Germline CDR1 SGHAT, CDR2 FQNNGV. The CDR3 consists of 18 residues. The ends lost 4 bases at V and 1 base at J; junction bases unmatched: 12. As DNA, the CDR3 is TGTGCCAGCAGCTCGATCCGGGACAGGGGACTATTTAACTATGGCTACACCTTC. Translating gives CASSSIRDRGLFNYGYTF.

The chain is built from TRBV29-1 and TRBJ2-5; no clear D. V was pared by 4 bases and J by 11 bases, with 14 bases between. The CDR3 totals 11 residues. Germline V gene data show CDR1 as SQVTM and CDR2 as ANQGSEA. The CDR3 DNA reads TGCAGCGTTGTATCCTACAATGAGCAGTACTTC. The encoded protein is CSVVSYNEQYF.

In its sample, this clonotype was seen a few times. The genes are TRBV20-1 and TRBJ2-1, with 8 bases identical to TRBD1. The V and J ends lost 6 bases and 5 bases, in that order; junction bases with no gene match: 12. Germline CDR1 is DFQATT and CDR2 is SNEGSKA (reference sequence). This CDR3 comprises 15 residues. The CDR3 sequence is CSAPRARGRDNEQFF. The CDR3 DNA reads as TGCAGTGCCCCAAGGGCCAGGGGGCGAGACAATGAGCAGTTCTTC.

The rearrangement uses TRBV5-1 and TRBJ2-5; D remains unclear. CDR1 and CDR2 (germline): SGHRS, YFSETQ. V lost 1 base and J lost 3, with 10 bases in between. CDR3 length: 14 residues. This CDR3 reads CASSLLGWEETQYF. The CDR3 DNA reads TGCGCCAGCAGCTTGCTGGGGTGGGAAGAGACCCAGTACTTC.

Here the CDR3 reads CASSQDSVGRGYTF. CDR3 in DNA: TGTGCCAGCAGCCAAGACTCGGTCGGCCGCGGCTACACCTTC. This chain connects TRBV3-1 to TRBJ1-2; the D is unclear. Trimming removed 0 bases at V and 8 bases at J, with 13 bases between. CDR1 and CDR2 (germline): LGHDT, YNNKEL (reference sequence). The CDR3 runs to 14 residues.

This clonotype has just a few counts. The chain links TRBV7-2 to TRBJ2-5, with D possibly TRBD2 on 5 matching bases. Germline values: CDR1 SGHTA, CDR2 FQGNSA. V was clipped by 8 bases and J by 11 bases, with 18 bases between them. This CDR3 contains 12 residues. DNA for the CDR3: TGTGCCAGCGATCGGTTCGGGGTAGGGCAGTACTTC. Encoded protein: CASDRFGVGQYF. Drawing the rest from reference TRBV7-2 and TRBJ2-5, the complete variable domain is GAGVSQSPSNKVTEKGKDVELRCDPISGHTALYWYRQSLGQGLEFLIYFQGNSAPDKSGLPSDRFSAERTGGSVSTLTIQRTQQEDSAVYLCASDRFGVGQYFGPGTRLLVL.

The rearrangement joins TRBV13 to TRBJ2-7; TRBD1 matches at 11 bases. Germline V CDR1 and CDR2: PRHDT, FYEKMQ (reference sequence). The CDR3 contains 16 residues. J lost 3 bases, V lost 5 bases, and 9 bases had no gene match. In nucleotides, the CDR3 is TGTGCCAGCAGCCCAGAGTTGGGACAGGGGGTCTACGAGCAGTACTTC. It encodes CASSPELGQGVYEQYF. The full variable domain, completed using reference TRBV13 and TRBJ2-7, is AAGVIQSPRHLIKEKRETATLKCYPIPRHDTVYWYQQGPGQDPQFLISFYEKMQSDKGSIPDRFSAQQFSDYHSELNMSSLELGDSALYFCASSPELGQGVYEQYFGPGTRLTVT.

This rearrangement joins TRBV20-1 to TRBJ2-1, with 8 bases that match TRBD1. The CDR3 has 14 residues. V lost 3 bases, J lost 7 bases, and 8 bases stayed unmatched. Per germline, CDR1 DFQATT and CDR2 SNEGSKA (reference sequence). The CDR3 spells CSASWGQGANEQFF. CDR3 DNA sequence: TGCAGTGCTAGTTGGGGGCAGGGGGCGAATGAGCAGTTCTTC.

The V gene is TRBV7-9, the J gene TRBJ1-1; possibly TRBD1 for D (5 bases). V was cut by 5 bases and J by 11 bases, with 12 bases left in between. The CDR3 has 11 amino acids. Germline V gene sequence: CDR1 SEHNR, CDR2 FQNEAQ (reference sequence). The CDR3 region is CASSPDIWAFF. Written as DNA, the CDR3 is TGTGCCAGCAGCCCGGACATATGGGCTTTCTTT.

The CDR3 sequence: CATSRPQSATNEKLFF. In DNA, the CDR3 is TGTGCCACCAGCAGACCGCAATCCGCAACTAATGAAAAACTGTTTTTT. V gene TRBV15 combines with J gene TRBJ1-4, with D unclear. V lost 2 bases, J lost 0 bases, and 10 bases lay in between. The germline V gene has CDR1 LNHNV and CDR2 YYDKDF (reference sequence). The CDR3 contains 16 residues.

The sample holds a few counts of this clonotype. This chain links TRBV20-1 with TRBJ1-5; 7 bases agree with TRBD1. The CDR3 contains 13 residues. V shed 6 bases, J shed 6 bases, and the junction held 8 bases outside the gene matches. Looked up from germline, CDR1 is DFQATT and CDR2 is SNEGSKA (reference sequence). Here the CDR3 reads CSAVDRAGQPQHF. DNA for the CDR3: TGCAGTGCCGTCGACAGGGCAGGTCAGCCCCAGCATTTT.

CDR3 sequence (DNA): TGTGCCAGCAGCTGGGCGTCTGGTTTAGCGCATGAGCAGTTCTTC. It yields the protein CASSWASGLAHEQFF. J is TRBJ2-1 and V is TRBV5-6; a weak D match, TRBD2 (5 bases). Germline V gene data show CDR1 as SGHDT and CDR2 as YYEEEE. The CDR3 runs to 15 residues. Deletions cut 3 bases from V and 8 bases from J, with 18 bases between.

The chain couples TRBV4-1 to TRBJ2-2; D ambiguous. V lost 4 bases, J lost 5 bases, and 5 bases lay in between. Per the germline V gene, CDR1 is MGHRA and CDR2 is YSYEKL. This CDR3 is built from 12 residues. The CDR3 protein is CASSRRTGELFF. CDR3 bases: TGCGCCAGCAGCCGCCGGACCGGGGAGCTGTTTTTT.

This rearrangement joins TRBV7-2 to TRBJ2-1; TRBD1 might be the D (5 bases). The germline CDR1 and CDR2 sequences are SGHTA and FQGNSA. Deletions cut 2 bases from V and 4 bases from J, with 12 bases between. CDR3 length: 15 residues. This CDR3 reads CASSLTTGKYNEQFF. As DNA, the CDR3 is TGTGCCAGCAGCTTAACTACAGGCAAGTACAATGAGCAGTTCTTC.

The sample holds many counts of this clonotype. CDR3 bases: TGCGCCAGCAGTGAATTCGTGGATTCCTACGAGCAGTACTTC. Amino acid sequence: CASSEFVDSYEQYF. The genes are TRBV10-1 and TRBJ2-7; D is uncertain. The CDR3 length is 14 residues. Trimming cost V 3 bases and J 1 base, with 10 bases left between them. CDR1 and CDR2 from the germline V gene are WNHNN and SYGVQD (reference sequence).

This clonotype turned up a few times. The gene calls are TRBV29-1 and TRBJ1-2, with D maybe TRBD1 (6 bases). CDR1 is SQVTM and CDR2 is ANQGSEA in the germline V gene. V was cut by 1 base and J by 5 bases, with 20 bases left in between. This CDR3 has 16 amino acids. CDR3 sequence: CSVEVARDTFGYGYTF. The CDR3 DNA follows: TGCAGCGTTGAAGTAGCCAGGGACACCTTTGGGTATGGCTACACCTTC.

CDR3 protein: CASSLQVRNQPQHF. As DNA, the CDR3 is TGTGCCAGCAGTTTACAAGTCCGGAATCAGCCCCAGCATTTT. The chain is built from TRBV2 and TRBJ1-5; D unresolved. The V and J ends lost 5 bases and 4 bases respectively, with 12 bases between them. The CDR3 sequence is 14 residues long. Germline values: CDR1 SNHLY, CDR2 FYNNEI.

The J gene is TRBJ1-2, the V gene TRBV2, with no clear D. CDR1 and CDR2 (germline): SNHLY, FYNNEI. Trimming removed 6 bases from V and 4 bases from J, with 18 bases in between. The CDR3 covers 15 residues. The CDR3 here is CASSLRPQMGYGYTF. The CDR3 DNA is TGTGCCAGCAGCCTTAGGCCCCAGATGGGCTATGGCTACACCTTC.

The genes are TRBV14 and TRBJ2-3; 7 bases fit TRBD1. V shed 1 base and J 4 bases; nucleotides not matched to a gene: 8. Per germline, CDR1 SGHDN and CDR2 FVKESK. The CDR3 extends over 16 amino acids. The CDR3 DNA is TGTGCCAGCAGCCAAGTTCACAGGGGACGGGCAGATACGCAGTATTTT. Its protein product is CASSQVHRGRADTQYF.

In its sample, this clonotype was seen once. The chain is built from TRBV29-1 and TRBJ2-1, with 8 bases that match TRBD1. The J call may be in error: the DNA end matches TRBJ2-7 better. The CDR3 consists of 14 residues. Germline-derived CDR1 and CDR2 are SQVTM and ANQGSEA. This CDR3 is CSVALSGGPYEQYF. The CDR3 DNA is TGCAGCGTCGCTTTGTCAGGGGGCCCCTACGAGCAGTACTTC.

The chain uses TRBV5-6 and TRBJ1-6, with a weak D call TRBD1 (5 bases). From germline, CDR1 is SGHDT and CDR2 YYEEEE. V lost 0 bases and J lost 0, with 13 bases in between. This CDR3 is 18 amino acids long. CDR3 in amino acids: CASSLGEGRSSYNSPLHF. The DNA for the CDR3 is TGTGCCAGCAGCTTGGGTGAGGGGAGGAGCTCCTATAATTCACCCCTCCACTTT.

This sequence joins TRBV5-6 and TRBJ2-5, with 7 bases matching TRBD1. Germline V gene lookup returns CDR1 SGHDT and CDR2 YYEEEE. J was trimmed by 2 bases and V by 2 bases; bases with no gene match: 3. The CDR3 has 14 amino acids. The DNA of the CDR3 is TGTGCCAGCAGCTTCTCGACAGGGCAAGAGACCCAGTACTTC. As protein: CASSFSTGQETQYF.

This chain joins TRBV7-9 and TRBJ1-4, with TRBD1 as a possible D gene (5 bases). Trimming left V 1 base short and J 8 bases short, with 11 bases between. From germline, CDR1 is SEHNR and CDR2 FQNEAQ (reference sequence). This CDR3 contains 14 residues. The CDR3 coding sequence is TGTGCCAGCAGCTTAGAGGGGACGGGGGAAAAACTGTTTTTT. Protein sequence: CASSLEGTGEKLFF.

The gene calls are TRBV12-3 or TRBV12-4 and TRBJ2-3, with D possibly TRBD2 on 6 matching bases. The length of the CDR3 is 16 residues. V gave up 1 base and J gave up 6 bases, with 17 bases separating them. The CDR3 nucleotides are TGTGCCAGCAGTTTAGGTGGTCGCCTTGCGGGGGATACGCAGTATTTT. This translates into CASSLGGRLAGDTQYF.

There are a few counts of this clonotype. The chain has TRBV7-9 and TRBJ2-7, with D perhaps matching TRBD1 or TRBD2 (7 bases each). Germline V gives CDR1 SEHNR, CDR2 FQNEAQ (reference sequence). The CDR3 runs 17 residues. Trimming removed 3 bases at V and 3 bases at J, with 21 bases between. CDR3: CASSFTQGGWPFYEQYF. CDR3 DNA sequence: TGTGCCAGCAGCTTTACTCAGGGGGGGTGGCCCTTCTACGAGCAGTACTTC.

The chain uses TRBV15 and TRBJ2-7, with 7 bases fitting TRBD2. This CDR3 has 15 amino acids. Germline-derived CDR1 and CDR2 are LNHNV and YYDKDF (reference sequence). With 2 bases clipped from V and 0 bases from J, the junction kept 4 bases outside the gene matches. CDR3 in amino acids: CATSRQRGLSYEQYF. The CDR3 nucleotides are TGTGCCACCAGCAGACAGCGGGGTCTCTCCTACGAGCAGTACTTC. Looking up the rest from reference TRBV15 and TRBJ2-7 gives the full variable domain: DAMVIQNPRYQVTQFGKPVTLSCSQTLNHNVMYWYQQKSSQAPKLLFHYYDKDFNNEADTPDNFQSRRPNTSFCFLDIRSPGLGDTAMYLCATSRQRGLSYEQYFGPGTRLTVT.

This chain uses TRBV6-1 with TRBJ2-7; the match to TRBD2 covers 12 bases. Germline-derived CDR1 and CDR2 are MNHNS and SASEGT. This CDR3 spans 15 amino acids. After removal of 3 bases from V and 7 bases from J, the junction contained 7 bases not matched to a gene. The CDR3 reads CASSDLAGGYNEQYF. For the CDR3, the DNA is TGTGCCAGCAGTGATCTAGCGGGGGGGTACAATGAGCAGTACTTC.

This clonotype was seen more than once but under ten times. Given a much more abundant clone one base away, this may be a read error. The chain carries TRBV4-1 and TRBJ2-5; D is unresolved. The CDR3 spans 14 residues. Germline loops: CDR1 MGHRA, CDR2 YSYEKL. Trimming shortened V by 4 bases and J by 5 bases, and 14 bases separated the two germline ends. Here the CDR3 reads CASSRAALSETQYF. DNA of the CDR3: TGCGCCAGCAGCCGGGCAGCCTTAAGTGAGACCCAGTACTTC.

This clonotype was observed a few times. The chain uses TRBV10-3 and TRBJ2-5, with TRBD1 matching over 7 bases. The CDR3 totals 13 residues. Germline V gene sequence: CDR1 ENHRY, CDR2 SYGVKD. V shed 6 bases and J 4 bases; nucleotides not matched to a gene: 5. For the CDR3, the DNA is TGTGCCATCAGGGGGACAGAAGGAGAGACCCAGTACTTC. It translates to CAIRGTEGETQYF.

For this clonotype: A much larger clone is a single base away; this may be a read error. This chain connects TRBV2 to TRBJ2-4, with D perhaps matching TRBD2 (5 bases). The CDR3 contains 13 residues. The germline gives CDR1 SNHLY, CDR2 FYNNEI. V was pared by 4 bases and J by 15 bases, with 19 bases between. The CDR3 loop is CASSVGVEETRYF. CDR3 bases: TGTGCCAGCAGTGTCGGGGTTGAGGAGACCCGGTACTTC. Drawing the rest from reference TRBV2 and TRBJ2-4, the complete variable domain is EPEVTQTPSHQVTQMGQEVILRCVPISNHLYFYWYRQILGQKVEFLVSFYNNEISEKSEIFDDQFSVERPDGSNFTLKIRSTKLEDSAMYFCASSVGVEETRYFGAGTRLSVL.